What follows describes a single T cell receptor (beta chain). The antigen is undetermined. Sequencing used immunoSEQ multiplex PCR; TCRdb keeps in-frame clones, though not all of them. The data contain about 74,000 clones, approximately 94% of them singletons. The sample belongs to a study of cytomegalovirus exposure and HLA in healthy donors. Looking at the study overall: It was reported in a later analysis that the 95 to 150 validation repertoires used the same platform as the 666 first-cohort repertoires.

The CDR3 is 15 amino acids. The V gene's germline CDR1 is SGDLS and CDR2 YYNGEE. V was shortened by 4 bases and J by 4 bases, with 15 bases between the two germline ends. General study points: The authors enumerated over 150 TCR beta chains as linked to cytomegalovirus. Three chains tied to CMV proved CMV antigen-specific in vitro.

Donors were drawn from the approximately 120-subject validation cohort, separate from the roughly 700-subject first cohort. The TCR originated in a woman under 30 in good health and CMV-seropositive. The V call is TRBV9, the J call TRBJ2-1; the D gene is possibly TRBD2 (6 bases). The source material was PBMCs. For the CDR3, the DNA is TGTGCCAGCAGCCAAGACCCCGGGGGTTACAATGAGCAGTTCTTC. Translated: CASSQDPGGYNEQFF.